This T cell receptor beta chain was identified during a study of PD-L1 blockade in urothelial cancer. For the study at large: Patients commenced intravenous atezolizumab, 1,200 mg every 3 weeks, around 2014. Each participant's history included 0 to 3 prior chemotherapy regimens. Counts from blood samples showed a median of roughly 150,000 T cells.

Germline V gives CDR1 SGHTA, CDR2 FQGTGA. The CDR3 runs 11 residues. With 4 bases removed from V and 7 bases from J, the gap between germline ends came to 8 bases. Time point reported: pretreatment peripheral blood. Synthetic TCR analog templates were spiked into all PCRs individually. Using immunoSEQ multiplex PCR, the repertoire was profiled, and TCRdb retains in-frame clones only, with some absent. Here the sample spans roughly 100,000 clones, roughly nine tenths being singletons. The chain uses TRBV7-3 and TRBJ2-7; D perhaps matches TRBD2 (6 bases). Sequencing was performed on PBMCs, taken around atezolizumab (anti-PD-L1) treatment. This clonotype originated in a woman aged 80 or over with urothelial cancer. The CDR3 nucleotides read TGTGCCAGCAGCTCCGGGGGAGAGCAGTACTTC. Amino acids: CASSSGGEQYF.